The clone carrying this TCR beta chain has only a few counts. Its antigen remains unknown. CDR1 is LNHNV and CDR2 is YYDKDF in the germline V gene (reference sequence). The CDR3 spans 16 residues. Germline trimming cut 4 bases from V and 2 bases from J; bases unmatched to any gene: 7. It was with a sample-barcoded 5' primer and a J-beta primer mix that a second PCR of roughly 7 to 12 cycles was run. TCRdb ran MiXCR on the 5' RACE reads and lists one entry per CDR3 protein. Here the sample spans about 570,000 distinct CDR3 sequences, approximately 27% being singletons. The data were obtained in a study of blood T cells in healthy people across ages. Whole-study findings and limits: Diversity figures based on one million T cells were deemed too low. Lack of knowledge of donor CMV status possibly confounded expanded clonotype changes. Across the age range, TCR beta diversity per million T cells fell in a roughly linear way.

The clonotype originates from a woman aged 70-85 years in good health. The chain employs TRBV15 and TRBJ1-3; 8 nucleotides align to TRBD1. Sequencing input: blood. The CDR3 coding sequence is TGTGCCACCAGCATCGAAAACAGGGGGGCTGGAAACACCATATATTTT. The encoded protein is CATSIENRGAGNTIYF.